The sequence of this T cell receptor (beta chain) was determined in a study of cytomegalovirus exposure and HLA in healthy donors listed by TCRdb under 2017. About the study as a whole: An earlier analysis of approximately 600 of the donors reported about 250 Gb of sequence data and more than 90 million unique TCR beta sequences from about 179 million T cells. Alongside the repertoire data, information on donor age, sex, ethnicity and CMV serostatus was compiled. A later genetic analysis used genome-wide SNP genotypes for about 65% of the 666 donors, treating that subset as a discovery cohort. Because of strong linkage in the cohort, a few DR-DQ haplotypes were treated as single units for association and clustering. In a later analysis, previously published TCR beta repertoires from 666 donors were re-analyzed and high-resolution HLA genotyping was added so that TCR occurrence patterns could be studied. The number of typed donors differed by locus: about 629-630 for A, B, C, DRB1 and DQB1; some 540 for DQA1; 606 for DPA1; and 400 to 480 for DPB1. The study profiled the T cell repertoires of 550 to 700 subjects by immunosequencing and related them to cytomegalovirus serostatus. Both class I and class II loci were covered by HLA typing, at four-digit resolution. The study was designed to test whether signatures of past pathogen exposure could be identified by cataloging public T cell receptors. Among about 400 genotyped donors of the cohort, an average of about 240,000 unique TCR beta nucleotide sequences was sequenced per donor, of which approximately 18% were non-productive. In the later analysis, no new phenotypic data were used to find candidate immune exposures; instead, reliance was placed on TCR beta sequences and their occurrence across donors. An earlier analysis of roughly 600 of the donors used high-throughput TCR beta sequencing to judge whether each TCR beta V gene segment behaved as functional or pseudogenic. An early release covering about 600 HLA-typed donors comprised about 300 gigabases of sequencing data and 85 million to 100 million unique TCR sequences. Of the 300 to 500 genotyped donors, roughly 80% were placed in the genetic ancestry cluster associated with self-reported Caucasian donors. In addition to the first cohort of 666 subjects, a separate validation cohort of around 110 different subjects was used. All discovery cohort repertoires had been generated using a single sequencing platform. The study combined high-throughput TCR immunosequencing, statistical association of individual TCRs with disease status, and machine learning to predict cytomegalovirus infection status.

The cohort was made up of around 720 healthy bone marrow donors. At the time of sampling, every cohort member was nominally healthy, though immune exposures that went unrecorded were likely present. The donor tested CMV seronegative and was one of the 352 seronegative cohort members. Every donor gave a peripheral blood sample, and the peripheral blood mononuclear cells from that sample were used for TCR beta sequencing. Genomic DNA was extracted from the blood cell samples with the Qiagen DNeasy Blood Extraction Kit. The CDR3 numbers 12 residues from cysteine through phenylalanine. The CDR3 DNA has 36 bases and is translated from base 1. V loses 4 bases at its end and J loses 7 bases; junction bases beyond the gene matches: 2. CDR1 SGDLS and CDR2 YYNGEE are derived from the germline V gene. Details on this clone: Its cognate antigen has yet to be identified. No qualities accompany the bases; no much larger clone lies one base away.

Beyond this particular receptor, the publication reports: In a later analysis, HLA-associated TCR beta chains were found to be more clonally expanded and to have lower generation probabilities than equally common non-associated chains. The sequencing pipeline was judged likely to have produced a cluster of highly shared sequence variants as a technical artifact. A later genetic analysis reported fewer N-insertions in productive TCRs among donors in an Asian-associated ancestry cluster than the roughly 700-donor mean. Some IMGT-functional V segments, including TRBV6-2 and TRBV6-3, could not be told apart with the 87-base-pair reads, so those segments were excluded. Because counts were too low, seventeen rarely observed V segments, including chromosome 9 orphons, were left out of the earlier analysis of 587 of the donors. Presence/absence analyses assumed roughly uniform sequencing depth across donors, an assumption that may not hold. Most CMV-associated TCR beta chains appeared to be HLA-restricted in a later analysis, and the HLA associations seemed to be driven largely by CMV exposure. Strong co-occurrence of HLA alleles, especially DR and DQ, made assigning TCR associations to individual alleles difficult. The authors suggested that the approach could potentially be generalized to other disease states and immunological phenotypes. Across donors, most TCR sequences were observed very rarely, whereas some public TCRs were present in many individuals. Because HLA typing was missing for some donors at each locus, association tests included only the typed subset. This cohort had only TCR beta chains sequenced, and the lack of alpha or paired-chain data limited which features could be detected. A later genetic analysis associated a missense DCLRE1C variant with V-gene and J-gene trimming of TCR beta chains, and an independent cohort replicated the association. A few of the identified cytomegalovirus-associated TCR beta chains were confirmed in vitro to be specific for cytomegalovirus antigens. A later analysis reported that several top co-occurrence clusters appeared linked to parvovirus B19, influenza, CMV and Epstein-Barr virus. In a later analysis, 16,951 TCR beta sequences were associated with specific HLA alleles at a false discovery rate of 0.05. The only immune exposure information available for the cohort was CMV serostatus. The study gave a list of about 170 TCR beta chains associated with cytomegalovirus. A later analysis found that TCR association rates varied across HLA loci, with DRB1 alleles showing the most associated TCRs and HLA-C alleles the fewest. A further reported finding was that TCR beta sequences accurately predicted the HLA-A and HLA-B alleles for most subjects in the first cohort. Broadly in line with IMGT annotations, most TCR beta V segments showed up in productive rearrangements about 87% or about 30% of the time in an earlier analysis of approximately 600 of the donors. In both the original and validation cohorts, the classifier was reported to diagnose cytomegalovirus status with high specificity and sensitivity. Correlated functional status among segregating V segments might reflect linkage disequilibrium, but an unknown experimental factor could not be ruled out.

The library was prepared using the immunoSEQ multiplex PCR assay. The multiplex PCR relied on a mix of 60 forward primers for TCR Vbeta segments and 13 reverse primers for TCR Jbeta segments. Amplification of the CDR3 region of rearranged TCR beta genes was performed with a multiplex PCR assay on genomic DNA. Amplified TCR beta libraries were sequenced as 87-base-pair reads on the Illumina HiSeq System. As for the original processing: A later analysis counted approximately 76 million unique TCR beta chains across the 650 to 700 repertoires, and around 9.9 million of these chains were shared by at least two donors. To remove PCR and sequencing errors, raw reads were error-corrected and collapsed into unique sequences using a nearest-neighbor algorithm that merged closely related sequences. To assign V, D and J gene segments, CDR3 sequences were aligned to IMGT reference sequences. For a sequence to be retained, a match of at least six nucleotides to both a V gene segment and a J gene segment was required. Rearrangements were classified as productive when the CDR3 lacked stop codons and remained in frame with V and J, and all other rearrangements were classified as non-productive. CDR3 was defined by IMGT convention, running from the second conserved V-encoded cysteine to the conserved J-encoded phenylalanine. Sequences without an unambiguous match to a single V gene segment were excluded from the earlier analysis of 450 to 750 of the donors. In an earlier analysis of around 600 of the donors, V segments were called functional above 56.7% productive rearrangements and were called segregating when the between-donor standard deviation exceeded 5%. To diagnose cytomegalovirus status from the catalog of TCR beta chain sequences, a statistical classification framework was built. In a later analysis, V and J genes were assigned by comparing TCR nucleotide sequences against IMGT/GENE-DB human TR gene sequences. A later analysis assigned CDR3 sequences and most-parsimonious VDJ recombination scenarios with the TCRdist pipeline. In a later analysis, each TCR beta chain was defined by its CDR3 amino acid sequence together with its V-gene family, and reads lacking a unique V-gene family were excluded. A later analysis removed 450 to 600 highly shared, low-generation-probability nucleotide sequences to deal with suspected cross-contamination and a sequencing artifact. In a later analysis, a clonal expansion index for each public chain was calculated from normalized within-repertoire ranks of inferred template counts. In a later analysis, generation probabilities were computed using a VDJ recombination model fitted to out-of-frame rearrangements, and the results were checked against IGoR. A later analysis scored TCR-TCR, TCR-HLA and TCR-CMV co-occurrence with hypergeometric tests, applying a repertoire-size bias correction to TCR pairs. A later analysis estimated false discovery rates by permuting HLA or CMV assignments 20 times. In a later analysis, co-occurring TCRs were grouped using DBSCAN, and TCRdist sequence similarity was added for clustering within HLA-allele-positive subsets. Repertoires with fewer than 30,000 or more than 120,000 public chains, plus five repertoires with anomalous nucleotide sharing, were excluded from co-occurrence clustering. The immuneACCESS repertoire file appears here via TCRdb, limited to in-frame rearrangements. These files lack a portion of the clones; in checked studies, under half of the deficit traces to unresolved V genes, and the cause of the others is not known. The DNA was the basis for D and trimming; V, J and clone size are from that table. The sample table holds approximately 130,000 clones, of which under 75% were seen once. In total, the top ten clones hold 2.4% of the sample.

This receptor was obtained from a woman in her forties in good health and CMV-seronegative. In this chain, TRBV9 is recombined with TRBJ1-2; 9 bases in the junction line up with TRBD1. The sequenced material came from PBMCs. The CDR3 has the sequence CASSTGGFGYTF. The DNA reads TGTGCCAGCAGCACAGGGGGCTTTGGCTACACCTTC.